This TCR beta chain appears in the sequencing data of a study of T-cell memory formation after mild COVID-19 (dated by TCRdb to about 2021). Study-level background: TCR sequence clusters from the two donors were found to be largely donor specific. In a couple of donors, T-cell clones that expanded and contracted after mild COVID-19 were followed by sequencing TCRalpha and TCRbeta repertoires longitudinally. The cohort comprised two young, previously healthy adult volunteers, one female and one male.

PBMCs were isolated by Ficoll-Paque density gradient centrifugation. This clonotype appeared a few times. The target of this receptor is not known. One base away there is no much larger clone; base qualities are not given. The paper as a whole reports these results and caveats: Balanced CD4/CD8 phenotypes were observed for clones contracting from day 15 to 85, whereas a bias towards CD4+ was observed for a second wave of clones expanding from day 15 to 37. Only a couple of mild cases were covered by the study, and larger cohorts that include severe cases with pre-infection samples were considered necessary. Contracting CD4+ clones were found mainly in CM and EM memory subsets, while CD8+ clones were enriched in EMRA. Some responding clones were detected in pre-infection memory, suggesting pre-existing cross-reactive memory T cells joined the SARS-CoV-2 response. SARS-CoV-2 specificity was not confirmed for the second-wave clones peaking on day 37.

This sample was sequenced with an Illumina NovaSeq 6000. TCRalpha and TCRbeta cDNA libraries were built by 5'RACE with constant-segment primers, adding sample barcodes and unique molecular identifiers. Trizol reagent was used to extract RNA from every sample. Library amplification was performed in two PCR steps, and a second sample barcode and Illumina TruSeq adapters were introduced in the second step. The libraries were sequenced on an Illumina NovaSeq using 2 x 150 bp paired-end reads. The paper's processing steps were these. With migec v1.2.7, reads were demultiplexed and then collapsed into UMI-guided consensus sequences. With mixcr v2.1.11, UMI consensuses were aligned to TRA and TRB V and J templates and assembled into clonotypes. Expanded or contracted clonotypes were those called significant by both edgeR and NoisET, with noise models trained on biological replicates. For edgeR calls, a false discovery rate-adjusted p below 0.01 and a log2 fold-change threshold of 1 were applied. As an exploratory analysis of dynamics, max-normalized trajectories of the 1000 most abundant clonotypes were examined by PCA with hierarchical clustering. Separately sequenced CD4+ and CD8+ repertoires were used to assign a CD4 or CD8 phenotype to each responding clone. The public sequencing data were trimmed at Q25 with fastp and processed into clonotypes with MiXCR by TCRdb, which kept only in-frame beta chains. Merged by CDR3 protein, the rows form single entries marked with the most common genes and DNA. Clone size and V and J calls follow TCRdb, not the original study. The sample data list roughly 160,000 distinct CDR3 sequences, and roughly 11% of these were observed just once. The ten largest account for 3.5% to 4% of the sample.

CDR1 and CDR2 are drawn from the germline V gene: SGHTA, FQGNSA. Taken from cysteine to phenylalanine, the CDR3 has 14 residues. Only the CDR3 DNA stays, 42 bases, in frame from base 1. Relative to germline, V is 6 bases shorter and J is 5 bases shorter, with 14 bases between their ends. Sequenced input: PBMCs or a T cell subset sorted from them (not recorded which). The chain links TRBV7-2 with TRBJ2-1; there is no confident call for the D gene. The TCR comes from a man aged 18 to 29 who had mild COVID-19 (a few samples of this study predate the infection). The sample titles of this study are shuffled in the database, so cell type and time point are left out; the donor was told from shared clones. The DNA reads TGTGCCAGCAGTCCGCGGCGCAGGAACAATGAGCAGTTCTTC. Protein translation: CASSPRRRNNEQFF.